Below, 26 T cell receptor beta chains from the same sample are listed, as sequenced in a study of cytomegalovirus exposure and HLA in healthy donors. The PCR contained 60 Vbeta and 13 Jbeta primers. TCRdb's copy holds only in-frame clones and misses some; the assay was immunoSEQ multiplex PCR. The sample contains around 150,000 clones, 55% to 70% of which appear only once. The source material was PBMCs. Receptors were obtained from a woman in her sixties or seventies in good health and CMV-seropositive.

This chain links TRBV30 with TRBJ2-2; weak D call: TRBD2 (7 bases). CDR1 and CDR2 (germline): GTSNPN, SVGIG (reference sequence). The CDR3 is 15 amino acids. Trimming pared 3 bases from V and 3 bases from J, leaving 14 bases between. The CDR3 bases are TGTGCCTGGAGGGGGAAGGGGGGGTACACCGGGGAGCTGTTTTTT. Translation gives CAWRGKGGYTGELFF.

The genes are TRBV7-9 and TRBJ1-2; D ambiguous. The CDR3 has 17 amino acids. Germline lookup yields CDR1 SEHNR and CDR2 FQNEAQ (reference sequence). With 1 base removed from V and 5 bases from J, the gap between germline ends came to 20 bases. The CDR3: CASSLDEGAGLGYGYTF. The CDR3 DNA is TGTGCCAGCAGCTTAGACGAGGGAGCGGGCTTAGGGTATGGCTACACCTTC.

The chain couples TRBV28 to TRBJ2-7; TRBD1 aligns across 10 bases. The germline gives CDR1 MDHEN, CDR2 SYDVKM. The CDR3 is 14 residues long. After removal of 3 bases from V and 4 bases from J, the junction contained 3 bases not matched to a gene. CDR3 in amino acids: CASSFTGQGYEQYF. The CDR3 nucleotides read TGTGCCAGCAGTTTCACGGGACAGGGGTACGAGCAGTACTTC.

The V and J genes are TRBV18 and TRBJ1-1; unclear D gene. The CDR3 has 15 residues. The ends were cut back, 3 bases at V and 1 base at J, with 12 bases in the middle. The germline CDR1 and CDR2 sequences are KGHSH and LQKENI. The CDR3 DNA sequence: TGTGCCAGCTCACCTACGGTCCTCCCGAACACTGAAGCTTTCTTT. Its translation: CASSPTVLPNTEAFF. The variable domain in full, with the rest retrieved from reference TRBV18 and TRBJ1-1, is NAGVMQNPRHLVRRRGQEARLRCSPMKGHSHVYWYRQLPEEGLKFMVYLQKENIIDESGMPKERFSAEFPKEGPSILRIQQVVRGDSAAYFCASSPTVLPNTEAFFGQGTRLTVV.

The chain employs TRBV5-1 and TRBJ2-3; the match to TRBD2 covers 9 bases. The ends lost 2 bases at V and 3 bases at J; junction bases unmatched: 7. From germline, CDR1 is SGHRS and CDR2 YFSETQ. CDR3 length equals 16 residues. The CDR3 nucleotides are TGCGCCAGCAGCTTCTATGCGGGAGGGCCGACAGATACGCAGTATTTT. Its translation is CASSFYAGGPTDTQYF.

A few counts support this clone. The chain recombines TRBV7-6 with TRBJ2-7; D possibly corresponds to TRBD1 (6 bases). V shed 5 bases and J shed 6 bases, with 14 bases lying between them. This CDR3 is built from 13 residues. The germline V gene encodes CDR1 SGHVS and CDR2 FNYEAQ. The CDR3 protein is CASSAGTPGEQYF. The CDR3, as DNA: TGTGCCAGCAGCGCCGGGACACCAGGCGAGCAGTACTTC.

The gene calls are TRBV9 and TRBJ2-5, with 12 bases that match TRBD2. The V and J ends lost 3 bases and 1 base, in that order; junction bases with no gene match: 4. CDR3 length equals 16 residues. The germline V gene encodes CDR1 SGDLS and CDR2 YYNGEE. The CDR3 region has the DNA TGTGCCAGCAGCGCAGGACTAGCGGGGACCCAAGAGACCCAGTACTTC. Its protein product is CASSAGLAGTQETQYF. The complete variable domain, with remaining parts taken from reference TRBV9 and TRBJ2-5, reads DSGVTQTPKHLITATGQRVTLRCSPRSGDLSVYWYQQSLDQGLQFLIQYYNGEERAKGNILERFSAQQFPDLHSELNLSSLELGDSALYFCASSAGLAGTQETQYFGPGTRLLVL.

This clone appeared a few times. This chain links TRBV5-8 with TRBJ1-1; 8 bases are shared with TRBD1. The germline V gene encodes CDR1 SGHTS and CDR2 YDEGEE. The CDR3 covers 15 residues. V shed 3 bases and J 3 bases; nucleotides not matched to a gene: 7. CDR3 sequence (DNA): TGTGCCAGCAGCTCTACAGGGGGAAGGGACACTGAAGCTTTCTTT. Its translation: CASSSTGGRDTEAFF.

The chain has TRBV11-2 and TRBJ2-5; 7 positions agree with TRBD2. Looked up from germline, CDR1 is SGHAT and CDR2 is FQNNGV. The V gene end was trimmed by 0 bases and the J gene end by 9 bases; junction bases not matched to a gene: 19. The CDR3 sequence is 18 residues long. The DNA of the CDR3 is TGTGCCAGCAGCTTAGAGTCACCCTGGCGGGAGCCTCGGGGGGCCCAGTACTTC. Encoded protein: CASSLESPWREPRGAQYF.

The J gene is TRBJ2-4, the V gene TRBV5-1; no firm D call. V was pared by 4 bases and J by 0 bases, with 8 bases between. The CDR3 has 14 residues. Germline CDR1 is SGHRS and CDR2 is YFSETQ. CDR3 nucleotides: TGCGCCAGCAGCCCGGGTGTAGCCAAAAACATTCAGTACTTC. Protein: CASSPGVAKNIQYF.

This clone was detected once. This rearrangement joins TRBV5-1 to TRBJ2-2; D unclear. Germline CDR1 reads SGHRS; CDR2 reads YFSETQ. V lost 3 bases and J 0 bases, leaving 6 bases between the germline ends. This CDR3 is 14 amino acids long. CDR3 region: CASSSQTNTGELFF. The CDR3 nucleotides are TGCGCCAGCAGCTCACAGACGAACACCGGGGAGCTGTTTTTT.

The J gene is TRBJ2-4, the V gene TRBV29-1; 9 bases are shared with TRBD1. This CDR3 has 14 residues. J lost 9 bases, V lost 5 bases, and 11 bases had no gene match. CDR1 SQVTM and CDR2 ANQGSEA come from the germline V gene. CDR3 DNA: TGCAGCGTTAGAGAGGGACAGGGTCGAAGCATTCAGTACTTC. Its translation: CSVREGQGRSIQYF.

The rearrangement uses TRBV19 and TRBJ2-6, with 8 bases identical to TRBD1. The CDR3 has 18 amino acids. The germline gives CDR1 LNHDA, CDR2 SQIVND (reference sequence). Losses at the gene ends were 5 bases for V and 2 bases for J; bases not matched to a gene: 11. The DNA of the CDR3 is TGTGCCAGTAGTTCTGGACAGGGCATTGGGACTGGGGCCAACGTCCTGACTTTC. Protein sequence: CASSSGQGIGTGANVLTF.

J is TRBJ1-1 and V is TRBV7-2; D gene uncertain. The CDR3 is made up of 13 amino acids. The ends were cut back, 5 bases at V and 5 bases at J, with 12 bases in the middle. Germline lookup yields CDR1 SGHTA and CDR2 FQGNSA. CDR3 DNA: TGTGCCAGCAGCGCCATCCCGGGAACTGAAGCTTTCTTT. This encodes CASSAIPGTEAFF.

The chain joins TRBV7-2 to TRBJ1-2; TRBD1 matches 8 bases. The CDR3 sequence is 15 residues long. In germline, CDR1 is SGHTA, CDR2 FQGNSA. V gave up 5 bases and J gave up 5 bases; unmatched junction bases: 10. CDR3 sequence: CASSHRSGTGYGYTF. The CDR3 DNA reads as TGTGCCAGCAGCCACCGTTCCGGGACAGGTTATGGCTACACCTTC.

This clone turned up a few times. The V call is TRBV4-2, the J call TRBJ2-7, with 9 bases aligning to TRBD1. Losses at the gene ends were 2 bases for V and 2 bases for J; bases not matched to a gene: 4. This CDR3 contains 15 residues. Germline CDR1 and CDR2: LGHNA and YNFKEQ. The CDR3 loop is CASSQLTGGAYEQYF. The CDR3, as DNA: TGTGCCAGCAGCCAACTTACAGGGGGCGCCTACGAGCAGTACTTC.

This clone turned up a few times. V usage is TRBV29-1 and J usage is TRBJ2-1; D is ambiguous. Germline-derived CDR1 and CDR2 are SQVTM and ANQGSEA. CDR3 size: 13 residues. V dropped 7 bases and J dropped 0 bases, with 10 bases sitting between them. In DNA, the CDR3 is TGCAGCGGAAGTAGTAGCTCCTACAATGAGCAGTTCTTC. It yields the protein CSGSSSSYNEQFF.

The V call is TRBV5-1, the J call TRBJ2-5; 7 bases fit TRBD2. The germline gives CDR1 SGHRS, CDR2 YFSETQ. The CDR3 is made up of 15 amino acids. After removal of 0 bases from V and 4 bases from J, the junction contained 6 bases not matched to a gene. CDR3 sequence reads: CASSLASGGRETQYF. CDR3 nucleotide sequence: TGCGCCAGCAGCTTGGCCTCGGGAGGACGAGAGACCCAGTACTTC.

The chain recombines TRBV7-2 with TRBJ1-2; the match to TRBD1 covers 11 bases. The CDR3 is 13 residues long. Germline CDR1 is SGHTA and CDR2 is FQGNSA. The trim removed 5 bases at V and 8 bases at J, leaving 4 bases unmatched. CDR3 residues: CASSADRGLGYTF. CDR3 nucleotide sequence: TGTGCCAGCAGCGCGGACAGGGGGCTCGGCTACACCTTC.

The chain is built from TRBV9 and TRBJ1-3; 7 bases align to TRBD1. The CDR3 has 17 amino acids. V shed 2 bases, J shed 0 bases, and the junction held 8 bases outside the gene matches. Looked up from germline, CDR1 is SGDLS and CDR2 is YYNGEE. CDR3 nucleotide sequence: TGTGCCAGCAGCGTCGTGGACAGGCCCACCTCTGGAAACACCATATATTTT. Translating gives CASSVVDRPTSGNTIYF. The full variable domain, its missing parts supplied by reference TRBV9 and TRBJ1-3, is DSGVTQTPKHLITATGQRVTLRCSPRSGDLSVYWYQQSLDQGLQFLIQYYNGEERAKGNILERFSAQQFPDLHSELNLSSLELGDSALYFCASSVVDRPTSGNTIYFGEGSWLTVV.

CDR3 coding DNA: TGTGCCAGCGTAGCGGATAGCGGGAGGGCCAAGTTCTTC. Translated, it gives CASVADSGRAKFF. This chain joins TRBV2 and TRBJ2-1, with 11 bases that match TRBD2. J was trimmed by 14 bases and V by 8 bases; bases with no gene match: 11. CDR3 length: 13 amino acids. Germline V CDR1 and CDR2: SNHLY, FYNNEI. The full variable domain, with the rest looked up from reference TRBV2 and TRBJ2-1, is EPEVTQTPSHQVTQMGQEVILRCVPISNHLYFYWYRQILGQKVEFLVSFYNNEISEKSEIFDDQFSVERPDGSNFTLKIRSTKLEDSAMYFCASVADSGRAKFFGPGTRLTVL.

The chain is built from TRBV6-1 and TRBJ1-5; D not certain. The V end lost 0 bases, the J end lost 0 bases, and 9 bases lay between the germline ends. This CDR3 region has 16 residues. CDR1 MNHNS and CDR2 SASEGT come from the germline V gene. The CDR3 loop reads CASSEATKYSNQPQHF. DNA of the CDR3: TGTGCCAGCAGTGAAGCAACAAAGTATAGCAATCAGCCCCAGCATTTT.

CDR3 nucleotide sequence: TGTGCCAGCTCACCACCCGGACTAGCGGTTGATACGCAGTATTTT. The encoded protein is CASSPPGLAVDTQYF. The chain is built from TRBV18 and TRBJ2-3, with 10 bases identical to TRBD2. The V gene's germline CDR1 is KGHSH and CDR2 LQKENI. Germline trimming cut 0 bases from V and 6 bases from J; bases unmatched to any gene: 3. The CDR3 totals 15 residues.

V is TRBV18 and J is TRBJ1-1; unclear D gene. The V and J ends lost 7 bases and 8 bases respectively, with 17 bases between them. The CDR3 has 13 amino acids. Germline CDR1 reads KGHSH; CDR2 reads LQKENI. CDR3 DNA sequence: TGTGCCAGCTTCTTATTTCTGGGAGACGAAGCTTTCTTT. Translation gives CASFLFLGDEAFF.

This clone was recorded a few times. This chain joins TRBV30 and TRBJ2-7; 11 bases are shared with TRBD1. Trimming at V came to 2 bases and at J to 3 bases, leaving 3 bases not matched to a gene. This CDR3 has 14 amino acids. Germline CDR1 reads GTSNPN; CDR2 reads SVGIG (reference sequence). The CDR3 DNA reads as TGTGCCTGGAGTACCGGGACAGGGGGCTACGAGCAGTACTTC. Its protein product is CAWSTGTGGYEQYF.

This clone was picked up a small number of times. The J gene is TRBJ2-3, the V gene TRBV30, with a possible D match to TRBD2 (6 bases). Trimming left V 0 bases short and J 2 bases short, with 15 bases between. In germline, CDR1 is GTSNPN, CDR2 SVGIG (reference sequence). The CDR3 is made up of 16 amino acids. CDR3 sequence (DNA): TGTGCCTGGAGTGTATATGTAGGGGACTTCACAGATACGCAGTATTTT. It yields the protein CAWSVYVGDFTDTQYF.